The 15 T cell receptor beta chains below were found in one sample sequenced in a study of T cell responses to AZD1222 COVID-19 vaccine. The table came from immunoSEQ multiplex PCR; TCRdb's copy has only in-frame clones and leaves some out. The sample consists of roughly 140,000 clones, 80% to 90% of them appearing once. This specimen was peripheral blood, taken on day 0 of AZD1222 vaccination. These TCRs come from an adult in good health.

The chain is built from TRBV5-1 and TRBJ2-3, with 8 bases matching TRBD1. From germline, CDR1 is SGHRS and CDR2 YFSETQ. V shed 6 bases, J shed 1 base, and the junction held 4 bases outside the gene matches. This CDR3 region has 14 residues. CDR3 bases: TGCGCCAGCACCCAGACAGGGGGCACAGATACGCAGTATTTT. Translating gives CASTQTGGTDTQYF.

To note about this clone: The same CDR3 arises from other DNA sequences in this sample as well. V is TRBV20-1 and J is TRBJ1-4; D remains ambiguous. V shed 3 bases and J shed 8 bases, with 4 bases lying between them. Germline V gene sequence: CDR1 DFQATT, CDR2 SNEGSKA (reference sequence). This CDR3 contains 10 residues. The CDR3 here is CSASREKLFF. The CDR3 DNA reads TGCAGTGCTAGTCGGGAAAAACTGTTTTTT.

This chain links TRBV6-5 with TRBJ1-5; D is unclear. CDR1 is MNHEY and CDR2 is SVGAGI in the germline V gene. The CDR3 length is 13 residues. V dropped 6 bases and J dropped 11 bases, with 17 bases sitting between them. CDR3 loop: CASRPDPVEAQHF. Written as DNA, the CDR3 is TGTGCCAGCAGGCCGGACCCGGTAGAGGCCCAGCATTTT.

J is TRBJ2-1 and V is TRBV5-4; possibly TRBD2 for D (5 bases). This CDR3 spans 15 amino acids. The V gene's germline CDR1 is SGHNT and CDR2 YYREEE (reference sequence). The V end lost 10 bases, the J end lost 1 base, and 18 bases lay between the germline ends. The CDR3 sequence: CASQLEGFSYNEQFF. For the CDR3, the DNA is TGTGCCTCTCAGCTTGAGGGCTTTTCCTACAATGAGCAGTTCTTC.

This chain links TRBV7-9 with TRBJ2-2; D is undetermined. Germline values: CDR1 SEHNR, CDR2 FQNEAQ (reference sequence). The CDR3 extends over 17 amino acids. V lost 0 bases and J lost 2, with 13 bases in between. The CDR3 DNA reads as TGTGCCAGCAGCTTAGCGCTCGGCTCGGTTAACACCGGGGAGCTGTTTTTT. Translating gives CASSLALGSVNTGELFF.

As for this clone: At one end the junction does not follow the germline gene, possibly because of a read error. This chain joins TRBV7-7 and TRBJ2-1, with 7 bases identical to TRBD2. CDR1 is SSHAT, CDR2 FNYEAQ, per germline (reference sequence). The CDR3 contains 14 residues. The CDR3, as DNA: TGTGCTAGCAGCTTAGCGGGCCTTGGTGATGAGCAGTTCTTC. This encodes CASSLAGLGDEQFF.

This clone was recorded only once. The V and J genes are TRBV4-1 and TRBJ1-3; D perhaps matches TRBD1 (5 bases). The ends were cut back, 3 bases at V and 4 bases at J, with 13 bases in the middle. CDR3 length: 15 amino acids. Germline CDR1 is MGHRA and CDR2 is YSYEKL. The CDR3 spells CASSHFPGAGNTIYF. CDR3 nucleotides: TGCGCCAGCAGCCACTTTCCCGGGGCGGGAAACACCATATATTTT.

The CDR3 is CASSLTAASGGTDTQYF. The CDR3 DNA is TGTGCCAGCAGCTTAACGGCGGCATCTGGCGGGACAGATACGCAGTATTTT. The gene calls are TRBV7-3 and TRBJ2-3, with D perhaps TRBD2 (5 bases). V was pared by 0 bases and J by 3 bases, with 16 bases between. Germline CDR1 SGHTA, CDR2 FQGTGA. The CDR3 sequence is 17 residues long.

This chain joins TRBV18 and TRBJ2-6; 12 positions agree with TRBD1. The CDR3 is 18 amino acids. Trimming cost V 5 bases and J 5 bases; bases outside gene matches: 10. Germline CDR1 is KGHSH and CDR2 is LQKENI. Written as DNA, the CDR3 is TGTGCCAGCTCAACTTCGGGACAGGGGGCTGGTAGGGCCAACGTCCTGACTTTC. It encodes CASSTSGQGAGRANVLTF.

This rearrangement joins TRBV28 to TRBJ1-5, with a tentative D call TRBD1 (6 bases). The germline V and J ends were trimmed by 6 bases and 5 bases, with 17 bases remaining between them. Germline assignment: CDR1 MDHEN and CDR2 SYDVKM. There are 15 residues in the CDR3. The CDR3 sequence: CASSPLQGDDQPQHF. The DNA of the CDR3 is TGTGCCAGCAGCCCACTACAGGGTGACGATCAGCCCCAGCATTTT.

This chain links TRBV24-1 with TRBJ1-2, with a tentative D call TRBD1 (6 bases). The germline V and J ends were trimmed by 3 bases and 8 bases, with 15 bases remaining between them. The CDR3 length is 14 residues. Germline V gives CDR1 KGHDR, CDR2 SFDVKD. CDR3 nucleotide sequence: TGTGCCACCAGTGATACCGGACAGCTCGGCGGCTACACCTTC. The encoded protein is CATSDTGQLGGYTF.

The chain has TRBV6-4 and TRBJ1-2; no firm D call. V was shortened by 5 bases and J by 4 bases, with 11 bases between the two germline ends. CDR3 length: 13 amino acids. The germline CDR1 and CDR2 sequences are MRHNA and SNTAGT. The CDR3 loop is CASSLGPSYGYTF. In DNA, the CDR3 is TGTGCCAGCAGTCTCGGTCCTTCCTATGGCTACACCTTC.

This sequence joins TRBV29-1 and TRBJ1-2, with 10 bases aligning to TRBD1. V was clipped by 7 bases and J by 3 bases; unmatched bases: 8. There are 14 residues in the CDR3. The germline V gene encodes CDR1 SQVTM and CDR2 ANQGSEA. The CDR3 DNA reads as TGCAGCGCACAGACAGGGGGCGCGTACTATGGCTACACCTTC. Translation: CSAQTGGAYYGYTF.

The chain combines TRBV5-1 with TRBJ1-3; D gene uncertain. Germline V gives CDR1 SGHRS, CDR2 YFSETQ. This CDR3 region has 14 residues. The V end lost 2 bases, the J end lost 0 bases, and 6 bases lay between the germline ends. CDR3 amino acids: CASSLGSSGNTIYF. The CDR3 bases are TGCGCCAGCAGCTTAGGGAGCTCTGGAAACACCATATATTTT.

The chain uses TRBV24-1 and TRBJ2-1; TRBD2 matches 11 bases. V gave up 9 bases and J gave up 5 bases; unmatched junction bases: 2. This CDR3 is built from 13 residues. Germline V CDR1 and CDR2: KGHDR, SFDVKD. For the CDR3, the DNA is TGTGCCACCGGGACTAGCGGCAACAATGAGCAGTTCTTC. As protein: CATGTSGNNEQFF.